This T cell receptor beta chain was documented in a study of CD8 T cells in ankylosing spondylitis. Study-level results: A motif of 7 to 9 highly homologous TCR beta variants was seen as apparently characteristic of ankylosing spondylitis blood.

The table lists this clonotype with many counts. Its antigen is as yet unknown. Trimming at V came to 10 bases and at J to 2 bases, leaving 6 bases not matched to a gene. Germline V gives CDR1 ENHRY, CDR2 SYGVKD. The CDR3 contains 14 residues. TCRdb fed the 5' RACE reads into MiXCR, producing one record per CDR3 protein. This table holds fewer than 500,000 distinct CDR3 sequences, roughly a quarter found once. This chain joins TRBV10-3 and TRBJ2-7; 12 bases agree with TRBD2. The clonotype originates from a male donor with ankylosing spondylitis. Sequenced material: blood, either unsorted or a sorted T cell fraction (not recorded which). Written as DNA, the CDR3 is TGTGCCACCAGACTAGCGGGAGAGACCTACGAGCAGTACTTC. This translates into CATRLAGETYEQYF.